These 27 T cell receptor beta chains originate from one sample sequenced in a study of blood T cell repertoires in COVID-19. Assay used: immunoSEQ multiplex PCR; TCRdb lists only in-frame clones, some missing. The sample carries approximately 49,000 clones, roughly 87% recorded once. Sequenced input: peripheral blood. Source of these receptors: a man in his fifties with active COVID-19.

The chain couples TRBV4-1 to TRBJ1-1; TRBD1 agrees at 11 bases. V lost 3 bases to trimming and J lost 11 bases; unmatched junction nucleotides: 5. This CDR3 contains 13 residues. The germline CDR1 and CDR2 sequences are MGHRA and YSYEKL. The CDR3 region is CASSQPGQGEAFF. The DNA for the CDR3 is TGCGCCAGCAGCCAGCCGGGACAGGGGGAGGCTTTCTTT.

This chain connects TRBV6-5 to TRBJ1-2; 7 nucleotides align to TRBD1. Germline V lookup: CDR1 MNHEY, CDR2 SVGAGI. This CDR3 is built from 15 residues. V was pared by 1 base and J by 4 bases, with 6 bases of the junction left unmatched. The CDR3 nucleotides read TGTGCCAGCAGTTACTTGAAAGGGGGCACCTATGGCTACACCTTC. Protein: CASSYLKGGTYGYTF.

This rearrangement joins TRBV19 to TRBJ2-3; 11 positions agree with TRBD2. This CDR3 has 17 amino acids. CDR1 is LNHDA and CDR2 is SQIVND in the germline V gene (reference sequence). V lost 6 bases to trimming and J lost 1 base; unmatched junction nucleotides: 9. CDR3 sequence (DNA): TGTGCCAGTAGATTTACTAGCGGGAGCGTCCGCACAGATACGCAGTATTTT. Encoded protein: CASRFTSGSVRTDTQYF.

The V gene is TRBV11-3, the J gene TRBJ2-2, with TRBD2 identical over 8 bases. The J segment lost 6 bases and the V segment lost 7 bases, leaving 7 bases of the junction unmatched. CDR1 is SGHNT, CDR2 YENEEA, per germline. There are 14 residues in the CDR3. CDR3 sequence: CASKGSGVPGELFF. CDR3 sequence (DNA): TGTGCCAGCAAGGGTAGCGGGGTTCCCGGGGAGCTGTTTTTT.

The V call is TRBV5-1, the J call TRBJ2-3; TRBD2 matches 11 bases. The length of the CDR3 is 15 residues. Trimming at V came to 4 bases and at J to 2 bases, leaving 3 bases not matched to a gene. CDR1 and CDR2 (germline): SGHRS, YFSETQ. The CDR3 nucleotides are TGCGCCAGCAGCCCGGGACTAGCGGACACAGATACGCAGTATTTT. This encodes CASSPGLADTDTQYF.

V is TRBV3-1 (or the pseudogene TRBV3-2) and J is TRBJ2-3, with D perhaps matching TRBD2 (6 bases). Germline V CDR1 and CDR2: LGHDT, YNNKEL (reference sequence). CDR3 length: 16 residues. The germline V and J ends were trimmed by 4 bases and 4 bases, with 18 bases remaining between them. The CDR3 region has the DNA TGTGCCAGCAGCCCCCATCTGGGCGGCGGGGCAGATACGCAGTATTTT. Translated, it gives CASSPHLGGGADTQYF.

This clone appeared once. This sequence joins TRBV9 and TRBJ2-7, with 7 bases lining up with TRBD1. Germline lookup yields CDR1 SGDLS and CDR2 YYNGEE. V lost 0 bases to trimming and J lost 0 bases; unmatched junction nucleotides: 3. The CDR3 runs 15 residues. CDR3 sequence (DNA): TGTGCCAGCAGCGTAGAAAGGGGGCACTCCTACGAGCAGTACTTC. This translates into CASSVERGHSYEQYF.

The chain has TRBV29-1 and TRBJ1-1, with TRBD1 matching over 7 bases. The CDR3 extends over 13 amino acids. CDR1 and CDR2 from the germline V gene are SQVTM and ANQGSEA. The V gene end was trimmed by 7 bases and the J gene end by 1 base; junction bases not matched to a gene: 6. CDR3: CSAGPGGNTEAFF. The CDR3, as DNA: TGCAGCGCTGGACCAGGGGGGAACACTGAAGCTTTCTTT.

The chain couples TRBV12-3 or TRBV12-4 to TRBJ1-1; no firm D call. CDR3 size: 12 residues. Trimming took off 4 bases at V and 11 bases at J, with 14 bases between the two ends. Written as DNA, the CDR3 is TGTGCCAGCAGTTCCCGGTCGTCGGGGGCTTTCTTT. Its translation: CASSSRSSGAFF.

For this clone: The junction departs from the called germline gene at one end, perhaps through a read error. The chain recombines TRBV7-7 with TRBJ2-7; 8 bases align to TRBD1. Looked up from germline, CDR1 is SSHAT and CDR2 is FNYEAQ (reference sequence). The CDR3 has 15 amino acids. DNA of the CDR3: TGTGCTAGCAGCTTAGGGCCAGGGGGCAGGAACGAGCAGTACTTC. Its protein product is CASSLGPGGRNEQYF.

The chain employs TRBV10-3 and TRBJ2-1, with TRBD1 matching 8 bases. This CDR3 spans 13 amino acids. From germline, CDR1 is ENHRY and CDR2 SYGVKD. The junction had 6 bases not matched to a gene; V was cut back by 6 bases and J by 8 bases. The CDR3 nucleotides read TGTGCCATCAGCGAAGGACAGGGTGATGAGCAGTTCTTC. Encoded protein: CAISEGQGDEQFF.

This chain links TRBV11-3 with TRBJ2-1; 9 bases align to TRBD1. V was pared by 5 bases and J by 3 bases, with 8 bases of the junction left unmatched. CDR3 size: 16 residues. The germline V gene encodes CDR1 SGHNT and CDR2 YENEEA. In nucleotides, the CDR3 is TGTGCCAGCAGCGAAGGAACAGGGGGCGACTACAATGAGCAGTTCTTC. This gives the protein CASSEGTGGDYNEQFF.

The V gene is TRBV7-2, the J gene TRBJ1-1; no definite D call. The CDR3 runs to 14 residues. Trimming shortened V by 0 bases and J by 2 bases, and 7 bases separated the two germline ends. Germline CDR1 SGHTA, CDR2 FQGNSA. DNA for the CDR3: TGTGCCAGCAGCTTAGCCGGTTCTAACACTGAAGCTTTCTTT. Translated, it gives CASSLAGSNTEAFF.

The J gene is TRBJ2-3, the V gene TRBV3-1 (or the pseudogene TRBV3-2), with D possibly being TRBD1 (6 bases). Germline-derived CDR1 and CDR2 are LGHDT and YNNKEL (reference sequence). V lost 1 base, J lost 0 bases, and 11 bases lay in between. The CDR3 has 16 amino acids. This CDR3 is CASSQAARGSTDTQYF. As DNA, the CDR3 is TGTGCCAGCAGCCAAGCAGCTAGGGGGAGCACAGATACGCAGTATTTT.

The chain uses TRBV5-8 and TRBJ2-7; the D gene is possibly TRBD1 (6 bases). This CDR3 region has 14 residues. Germline V CDR1 and CDR2: SGHTS, YDEGEE. Trimming pared 4 bases from V and 1 base from J, leaving 12 bases between. CDR3 sequence (DNA): TGTGCCAGCAGCCGACCGGACAGTTCCTACGAGCAGTACTTC. This gives the protein CASSRPDSSYEQYF.

The J gene is TRBJ2-2, the V gene TRBV19; 12 bases map to TRBD2. This CDR3 comprises 14 residues. Losses at the gene ends were 8 bases for V and 7 bases for J; bases not matched to a gene: 5. The germline gives CDR1 LNHDA, CDR2 SQIVND (reference sequence). This chain's CDR3 is CASSTSGSVGELFF. The CDR3 DNA reads as TGTGCCAGTTCGACTAGCGGGAGCGTCGGGGAGCTGTTTTTT.

The rearrangement uses TRBV19 and TRBJ2-6; TRBD1 matches at 8 bases. Trimming at V came to 6 bases and at J to 2 bases, leaving 12 bases not matched to a gene. Germline assignment: CDR1 LNHDA and CDR2 SQIVND (reference sequence). The CDR3 covers 18 residues. The CDR3 nucleotides read TGTGCCAGTAGAAGATCCCGGGCAGGGGGCACTGGGGCCAACGTCCTGACTTTC. This codes for CASRRSRAGGTGANVLTF. Filled out from reference TRBV19 and TRBJ2-6, the complete variable domain reads DGGITQSPKYLFRKEGQNVTLSCEQNLNHDAMYWYRQDPGQGLRLIYYSQIVNDFQKGDIAEGYSVSREKKESFPLTVTSAQKNPTAFYLCASRRSRAGGTGANVLTFGAGSRLTVL.

Written as DNA, the CDR3 is TGTGCCAGCACCACTAGCGGGGGCCCAAGCACAGATACGCAGTATTTT. It encodes CASTTSGGPSTDTQYF. The chain combines TRBV9 with TRBJ2-3, with 11 bases matching TRBD2. The CDR3 extends over 16 amino acids. From germline, CDR1 is SGDLS and CDR2 YYNGEE. Trimming removed 6 bases from V and 0 bases from J; junction bases left unmatched: 6.

This rearrangement joins TRBV7-3 to TRBJ2-2; 8 bases are a match to TRBD1. CDR3 length: 16 residues. After removal of 1 base from V and 1 base from J, the junction contained 2 bases not matched to a gene. The germline gives CDR1 SGHTA, CDR2 FQGTGA. In DNA form, the CDR3 reads TGTGCCAGCAGCTTAATGGGGACAGGGAACACCGGGGAGCTGTTTTTT. Translated: CASSLMGTGNTGELFF.

The chain recombines TRBV2 with TRBJ2-2; 9 nucleotides match TRBD2. The germline V gene has CDR1 SNHLY and CDR2 FYNNEI. The J segment lost 6 bases and the V segment lost 4 bases, leaving 9 bases of the junction unmatched. This CDR3 comprises 16 residues. The CDR3 region is CASSGWGAGGSGELFF. The CDR3 DNA reads TGTGCCAGCAGTGGCTGGGGAGCGGGAGGCTCCGGGGAGCTGTTTTTT. The complete variable domain, with remaining parts taken from reference TRBV2 and TRBJ2-2, reads EPEVTQTPSHQVTQMGQEVILRCVPISNHLYFYWYRQILGQKVEFLVSFYNNEISEKSEIFDDQFSVERPDGSNFTLKIRSTKLEDSAMYFCASSGWGAGGSGELFFGEGSRLTVL.

V and J are TRBV5-8 and TRBJ1-1; no firm D call. The germline V gene encodes CDR1 SGHTS and CDR2 YDEGEE. The ends were cut back, 0 bases at V and 2 bases at J, with 8 bases in the middle. CDR3 length equals 14 residues. CDR3 sequence (DNA): TGTGCCAGCAGCTTGGGAGGGTATAACACTGAAGCTTTCTTT. Translating gives CASSLGGYNTEAFF.

A few counts support this clone. This sequence joins TRBV7-9 and TRBJ1-3, with a tentative D call TRBD1 (5 bases). The CDR3 consists of 13 residues. Germline CDR1 is SEHNR and CDR2 is FQNEAQ (reference sequence). The CDR3 spells CAVQESSGNTIYF. DNA for the CDR3: TGTGCGGTACAGGAGAGCTCTGGAAACACCATATATTTT.

The J gene is TRBJ1-3, the V gene TRBV19, with unresolved D. V lost 5 bases and J 2 bases, leaving 10 bases between the germline ends. The germline CDR1 and CDR2 sequences are LNHDA and SQIVND (reference sequence). The CDR3 contains 14 residues. The CDR3 is CASSPGAAGNTIYF. CDR3 coding DNA: TGTGCCAGTAGTCCCGGAGCGGCTGGAAACACCATATATTTT.

The DNA for the CDR3 is TGTGCCAGCAGGGCCGGGACAGGGGTTTACAATGAGCAGTTCTTC. This gives the protein CASRAGTGVYNEQFF. The chain carries TRBV6-6 and TRBJ2-1; 10 nucleotides agree with TRBD1. Trimming cost V 6 bases and J 4 bases; bases outside gene matches: 6. CDR3 length: 15 residues. Germline V gene lookup returns CDR1 MNHNY and CDR2 SVGAGI (reference sequence).

The chain uses TRBV29-1 and TRBJ1-1; perhaps TRBD1 as D (6 bases). Deletions cut 7 bases from V and 5 bases from J, with 14 bases between. The length of the CDR3 is 12 residues. Germline CDR1 reads SQVTM; CDR2 reads ANQGSEA. The CDR3 spells CSGRGGRTEAFF. Written as DNA, the CDR3 is TGCAGCGGCCGGGGGGGGCGAACTGAAGCTTTCTTT.

V is TRBV5-4 and J is TRBJ1-1; 8 bases agree with TRBD1. The germline V gene encodes CDR1 SGHNT and CDR2 YYREEE (reference sequence). Unmatched junction bases numbered 5, after V lost 0 bases and J lost 1 base. The CDR3 sequence is 16 residues long. DNA for the CDR3: TGTGCCAGCAGCTTGGGGCCAGGGGGCGCGAACACTGAAGCTTTCTTT. It yields the protein CASSLGPGGANTEAFF.

CDR3: CASSTSLPSTDTQYF. CDR3 coding DNA: TGTGCCAGTAGTACCAGTCTCCCGTCCACAGATACGCAGTATTTT. The chain employs TRBV19 and TRBJ2-3; D gene uncertain. The CDR3 has 15 amino acids. CDR1 is LNHDA and CDR2 is SQIVND in the germline V gene (reference sequence). V gave up 4 bases and J gave up 2 bases, with 13 bases separating them.